The 5 T cell receptor beta chains given below trace back to one sample, sequenced in a study of T cell repertoires in cytomegalovirus infection. TCRdb independently ran MiXCR on the reads; one entry per CDR3 protein. Found here are about 440,000 distinct CDR3 sequences, 31% of them singletons; the top ten hold approximately 14%. The specimen was PBMCs. Receptors originate from a human donor in good health (CMV status not recorded). Some clones in this sample may be carry-over from other donors' samples.

The chain carries TRBV12-3 or TRBV12-4 and TRBJ2-7; 7 nucleotides line up with TRBD2. Unmatched junction bases numbered 6, after V lost 5 bases and J lost 2 bases. The CDR3 contains 14 residues. CDR3 in amino acids: CASSGSGLPYEQYF. The CDR3, as DNA: TGTGCCAGCAGTGGGTCGGGACTACCCTACGAGCAGTACTTC.

This clonotype has ten or more counts. The chain joins TRBV6-5 to TRBJ1-6; D perhaps matches TRBD1 (6 bases). In germline, CDR1 is MNHEY, CDR2 SVGAGI. Trimming stripped 0 bases from V and 0 bases from J, with 12 bases between. The CDR3 runs 18 residues. For the CDR3, the DNA is TGTGCCAGCAGTTACTCGAGGGGGACGAGCTCCTATAATTCACCCCTCCACTTT. Translating it yields CASSYSRGTSSYNSPLHF.

This clonotype showed up many times. The chain combines TRBV7-2 with TRBJ2-3; TRBD2 agrees at 9 bases. The CDR3 runs to 16 residues. The germline CDR1 and CDR2 sequences are SGHTA and FQGNSA. J lost 3 bases, V lost 5 bases, and 9 bases had no gene match. The DNA for the CDR3 is TGTGCCAGCAGCAGGCGGGGGGGCGAAAGGACAGATACGCAGTATTTT. Its translation is CASSRRGGERTDTQYF.

The table lists this clonotype with a few counts. The CDR3 nucleotides read TGCAGTGCTAGAGATCGGACACCCCAAGAGACCCAGTACTTC. Translated, it gives CSARDRTPQETQYF. V is TRBV20-1 and J is TRBJ2-5; D perhaps matches TRBD1 (5 bases). Germline V lookup: CDR1 DFQATT, CDR2 SNEGSKA (reference sequence). The CDR3 runs 14 residues. The V end lost 0 bases, the J end lost 1 base, and 9 bases lay between the germline ends.

This clonotype has only a few counts. The V gene is TRBV2, the J gene TRBJ2-2; D gene uncertain. Trimming cost V 2 bases and J 7 bases, with 5 bases left between them. This CDR3 region has 12 residues. Germline CDR1 is SNHLY and CDR2 is FYNNEI. This chain's CDR3 is CASSEQVGELFF. Written as DNA, the CDR3 is TGTGCCAGCAGTGAACAGGTCGGGGAGCTGTTTTTT.